The 28 T cell receptor beta chains below all came from one sample that was sequenced in a study of blood T cell repertoires in COVID-19. TCRdb keeps only in-frame clones here, not all; method: immunoSEQ multiplex PCR. Of 200,000 to 250,000 clones in the sample, approximately 84% were seen once. The sample comprised peripheral blood. These TCRs come from a woman aged 80 or older with acute or convalescent COVID-19.

The chain employs TRBV9 and TRBJ1-3; no firm D call. V gave up 0 bases and J gave up 3 bases, with 4 bases separating them. The CDR3 covers 13 residues. The germline CDR1 and CDR2 sequences are SGDLS and YYNGEE. The CDR3 loop is CASSVALGNTIYF. The CDR3 DNA follows: TGTGCCAGCAGCGTAGCCCTTGGAAACACCATATATTTT.

CDR3 nucleotides: TGTGCCAGCAGTTTCCCAGGACAGCGAACAAAAAATGAAAAACTGTTTTTT. Translated, it gives CASSFPGQRTKNEKLFF. The chain has TRBV27 and TRBJ1-4; TRBD1 might be the D (6 bases). In germline, CDR1 is MNHEY, CDR2 SMNVEV (reference sequence). The CDR3 runs 17 residues. The V end lost 3 bases, the J end lost 5 bases, and 19 bases lay between the germline ends.

The rearrangement uses TRBV5-6 and TRBJ1-5; 10 bases match TRBD1. Per germline, CDR1 SGHDT and CDR2 YYEEEE. J was trimmed by 1 base and V by 1 base; bases with no gene match: 11. The CDR3 runs to 19 residues. The CDR3 region is CASSLRRDRGTGSNQPQHF. The CDR3 nucleotides are TGTGCCAGCAGCTTGCGTCGGGACAGGGGTACTGGGAGCAATCAGCCCCAGCATTTT.

This sequence joins TRBV5-1 and TRBJ1-1, with TRBD1 identical over 8 bases. J gave up 1 base and V 3 bases, and 2 bases lay outside the gene matches. The CDR3 runs to 14 residues. Germline V lookup: CDR1 SGHRS, CDR2 YFSETQ. CDR3 DNA sequence: TGCGCCAGCAGCTACGACAGGGGGAACACTGAAGCTTTCTTT. It codes for CASSYDRGNTEAFF.

The rearrangement uses TRBV2 and TRBJ1-2; the match to TRBD1 covers 10 bases. CDR1 is SNHLY, CDR2 FYNNEI, per germline. V shed 3 bases and J 7 bases; nucleotides not matched to a gene: 11. The CDR3 spans 16 residues. CDR3 sequence (DNA): TGTGCCAGCAGTGACCCCACGAGACAGGGGGCGGTTGGCTACACCTTC. Translated: CASSDPTRQGAVGYTF.

The gene calls are TRBV28 and TRBJ2-5; D might be TRBD2 (7 bases). Germline V gives CDR1 MDHEN, CDR2 SYDVKM. The CDR3 consists of 13 residues. V was shortened by 7 bases and J by 1 base, with 10 bases between the two germline ends. DNA of the CDR3: TGTGCCAGCATTAGGGGGGGCCAAGAGACCCAGTACTTC. As protein: CASIRGGQETQYF.

The gene calls are TRBV11-2 and TRBJ2-7; D might be TRBD1 (5 bases). Per germline, CDR1 SGHAT and CDR2 FQNNGV. V lost 2 bases and J lost 3, with 11 bases in between. This CDR3 comprises 14 residues. Written as DNA, the CDR3 is TGTGCCAGCAGCTTAAATATGGGGCACTACGAGCAGTACTTC. Amino acids: CASSLNMGHYEQYF.

V gene TRBV11-2 combines with J gene TRBJ1-5, with D possibly TRBD1 on 5 matching bases. V was shortened by 1 base and J by 4 bases, with 8 bases between the two germline ends. Germline V lookup: CDR1 SGHAT, CDR2 FQNNGV. This CDR3 spans 14 amino acids. In DNA, the CDR3 is TGTGCCAGCAGCTTAGGGTCAGGGAATCAGCCCCAGCATTTT. It specifies CASSLGSGNQPQHF.

The gene calls are TRBV6-2 or TRBV6-3 and TRBJ2-7, with D possibly being TRBD2 (5 bases). This CDR3 region has 14 residues. Per the germline V gene, CDR1 is MNHEY and CDR2 is SVGEGT. V gave up 2 bases and J gave up 2 bases, with 10 bases separating them. The CDR3 coding sequence is TGTGCCAGCAGTTACCAGAGGGTTCCCTACGAGCAGTACTTC. Encoded protein: CASSYQRVPYEQYF.

This clone showed up just once. For the CDR3, the DNA is TGTGCCAGCAGCTCCAGATTCAACTATGGCTACACCTTC. Its protein is CASSSRFNYGYTF. The J gene is TRBJ1-2, the V gene TRBV3-1 (or the pseudogene TRBV3-2), with D unresolved. CDR1 LGHDT and CDR2 YNNKEL come from the germline V gene (reference sequence). Trimming left V 5 bases short and J 2 bases short, with 9 bases between. The CDR3 has 13 residues.

The rearrangement uses TRBV7-6 and TRBJ2-1; TRBD1 agrees at 10 bases. This CDR3 contains 13 residues. The ends lost 2 bases at V and 10 bases at J; junction bases unmatched: 2. CDR1 and CDR2 from the germline V gene are SGHVS and FNYEAQ. DNA for the CDR3: TGTGCCAGCAGCTTACTGGACAGGGGGGAGCAGTTCTTC. This gives the protein CASSLLDRGEQFF.

The rearrangement joins TRBV2 to TRBJ2-7; the D gene is possibly TRBD1 (6 bases). Trimming stripped 4 bases from V and 3 bases from J, with 16 bases between. From germline, CDR1 is SNHLY and CDR2 FYNNEI. The CDR3 is 15 amino acids. The CDR3 coding sequence is TGTGCCAGCAGTGTCAGGGGCCCCACCGGCTACGAGCAGTACTTC. Protein sequence: CASSVRGPTGYEQYF.

The chain couples TRBV7-2 to TRBJ1-3, with D unresolved. The CDR3 covers 13 residues. The germline CDR1 and CDR2 sequences are SGHTA and FQGNSA. With 5 bases removed from V and 9 bases from J, the gap between germline ends came to 14 bases. The CDR3 region has the DNA TGTGCCAGCAGCCGAGACACTTCGGCCACCATATATTTT. It specifies CASSRDTSATIYF.

CDR3: CASSLAGGPLGEQFF. CDR3 DNA sequence: TGCGCCAGCAGCTTGGCGGGGGGGCCGTTAGGTGAGCAGTTCTTC. The chain has TRBV5-1 and TRBJ2-1; 8 bases fit TRBD2. The CDR3 is 15 residues long. Germline CDR1 SGHRS, CDR2 YFSETQ. After removal of 0 bases from V and 9 bases from J, the junction contained 8 bases not matched to a gene.

This clone has a single count. The chain employs TRBV3-1 (or the pseudogene TRBV3-2) and TRBJ2-7; the D is unclear. The CDR3 has 15 residues. CDR1 and CDR2 (germline): LGHDT, YNNKEL (reference sequence). Trimming shortened V by 1 base and J by 0 bases, and 10 bases separated the two germline ends. This CDR3 reads CASSQGSRSSYEQYF. The CDR3 coding sequence is TGTGCCAGCAGCCAAGGAAGTAGGAGCTCCTACGAGCAGTACTTC.

This chain links TRBV27 with TRBJ2-7, with 7 bases that match TRBD1. Germline V gene lookup returns CDR1 MNHEY and CDR2 SMNVEV (reference sequence). With V trimmed by 2 bases and J by 2 bases, 9 bases remained unmatched. The CDR3 has 16 amino acids. The CDR3 loop is CASSLLSTRGPYEQYF. Written as DNA, the CDR3 is TGTGCCAGCAGTTTACTTAGTACGAGGGGGCCCTACGAGCAGTACTTC.

This sequence joins TRBV5-8 and TRBJ2-1; maybe TRBD1 (6 bases). The CDR3 has 17 amino acids. Germline V gene sequence: CDR1 SGHTS, CDR2 YDEGEE. V was pared by 2 bases and J by 0 bases, with 15 bases between. The DNA for the CDR3 is TGTGCCAGCAGCTTAACTACAGGGTCGGGCTCCTACAATGAGCAGTTCTTC. This gives the protein CASSLTTGSGSYNEQFF.

This clone was recorded a few times. V is TRBV7-2 and J is TRBJ2-5; a possible D gene is TRBD1 (5 bases). Between the trimmed V and J ends, which lost 1 base and 4 bases, there was a span of 7 bases. Looked up from germline, CDR1 is SGHTA and CDR2 is FQGNSA. This CDR3 contains 13 residues. The DNA for the CDR3 is TGTGCCAGCAGCTTAGTTAGGGGAGAGACCCAGTACTTC. It translates to CASSLVRGETQYF.

This chain joins TRBV5-6 and TRBJ2-2; D is perhaps TRBD2 (5 bases). V gave up 0 bases and J gave up 6 bases, with 12 bases separating them. The germline V gene encodes CDR1 SGHDT and CDR2 YYEEEE. This CDR3 spans 15 amino acids. The CDR3, as DNA: TGTGCCAGCAGCTTGGTTAGAGGAGGCGCCGGGGAGCTGTTTTTT. Amino acids: CASSLVRGGAGELFF. Full variable domain (remainder filled in from reference TRBV5-6 and TRBJ2-2): DAGVTQSPTHLIKTRGQQVTLRCSPKSGHDTVSWYQQALGQGPQFIFQYYEEEERQRGNFPDRFSGHQFPNYSSELNVNALLLGDSALYLCASSLVRGGAGELFFGEGSRLTVL.

The chain employs TRBV14 and TRBJ2-1, with TRBD2 as a possible D gene (6 bases). Trimming took off 5 bases at V and 7 bases at J, with 18 bases between the two ends. Germline CDR1 is SGHDN and CDR2 is FVKESK. The CDR3 is made up of 15 amino acids. Here the CDR3 reads CASSVAGTPQNEQFF. The CDR3, as DNA: TGTGCCAGCAGCGTTGCGGGGACCCCCCAGAATGAGCAGTTCTTC.

This chain joins TRBV5-4 and TRBJ2-5; D may be TRBD1 (6 bases). Trimming removed 0 bases at V and 5 bases at J, with 8 bases between. Germline CDR1 is SGHNT and CDR2 is YYREEE (reference sequence). This CDR3 contains 13 residues. In nucleotides, the CDR3 is TGTGCCAGCAGCTTGGCGCAGGGGGAGACCCAGTACTTC. This codes for CASSLAQGETQYF.

This clone appeared once. The V call is TRBV29-1, the J call TRBJ2-7, with TRBD1 as a possible D gene (6 bases). Trimming cost V 1 base and J 2 bases, with 9 bases left between them. The germline V gene has CDR1 SQVTM and CDR2 ANQGSEA. This CDR3 spans 13 amino acids. The CDR3 here is CSVEGQGTYEQYF. The DNA for the CDR3 is TGCAGCGTTGAAGGTCAGGGGACCTACGAGCAGTACTTC.

V and J are TRBV28 and TRBJ1-1; the match to TRBD1 covers 8 bases. This CDR3 spans 15 amino acids. After removal of 5 bases from V and 2 bases from J, the junction contained 7 bases not matched to a gene. Germline V CDR1 and CDR2: MDHEN, SYDVKM. CDR3 in amino acids: CASSPLDRANTEAFF. CDR3 nucleotide sequence: TGTGCCAGCAGTCCGCTGGACAGGGCAAACACTGAAGCTTTCTTT.

The chain carries TRBV5-1 and TRBJ1-2; D perhaps matches TRBD1 (5 bases). The CDR3 runs to 15 residues. V lost 1 base to trimming and J lost 0 bases, with 10 bases between them. Germline-derived CDR1 and CDR2 are SGHRS and YFSETQ. The CDR3 DNA reads as TGCGCCAGCAGCTTGTCGACAGTAGCTAACTATGGCTACACCTTC. This codes for CASSLSTVANYGYTF.

The rearrangement uses TRBV18 and TRBJ1-4, with TRBD1 identical over 9 bases. The CDR3 extends over 19 amino acids. V lost 2 bases to trimming and J lost 7 bases; unmatched junction nucleotides: 17. From germline, CDR1 is KGHSH and CDR2 LQKENI. The CDR3: CASSPYRDREVVGGEKLFF. CDR3 bases: TGTGCCAGCTCACCATATCGGGACAGGGAGGTCGTAGGGGGTGAAAAACTGTTTTTT.

The genes are TRBV11-2 and TRBJ2-1; 7 bases fit TRBD2. There are 14 residues in the CDR3. Germline CDR1 and CDR2: SGHAT and FQNNGV. Trimming removed 6 bases from V and 2 bases from J; junction bases left unmatched: 4. CDR3 protein: CASSSGSTYNEQFF. The CDR3 DNA reads TGTGCCAGCAGTAGCGGGTCTACCTACAATGAGCAGTTCTTC.

The chain employs TRBV5-4 and TRBJ1-1; D uncertain. The CDR3 runs to 15 residues. V was pared by 2 bases and J by 1 base, with 12 bases between. From germline, CDR1 is SGHNT and CDR2 YYREEE (reference sequence). The CDR3 spells CASSFPTSRNTEAFF. CDR3 DNA sequence: TGTGCCAGCAGCTTCCCCACATCTAGGAACACTGAAGCTTTCTTT.

This chain links TRBV11-2 with TRBJ1-1; D ambiguous. The CDR3 covers 14 residues. The V gene's germline CDR1 is SGHAT and CDR2 FQNNGV. Trimming took off 1 base at V and 1 base at J, with 7 bases between the two ends. CDR3 in DNA: TGTGCCAGCAGCTTAGGTCCAGGGAACACTGAAGCTTTCTTT. This translates into CASSLGPGNTEAFF.